These 9 T cell receptor beta chains were all obtained from the same sample, sequenced in a study of OX40 agonist ivuxolimab in advanced cancers. Sequencing was performed with immunoSEQ multiplex PCR; in TCRdb, only in-frame clones are kept and a portion is missing. The sample consists of about 94,000 clones, around 86% of them appearing once. Material: CD4+ or CD8+ T cells sorted from blood, obtained in a trial of the OX40 agonist ivuxolimab. Receptor source: an adult with an advanced solid tumor such as melanoma, head and neck, liver or kidney cancer.

The V gene is TRBV15, the J gene TRBJ1-3, with D perhaps matching TRBD1 (5 bases). Germline loops: CDR1 LNHNV, CDR2 YYDKDF (reference sequence). The CDR3 runs to 19 residues. Deletions cut 1 base from V and 0 bases from J, with 19 bases between. The CDR3 protein is CATSRVSGAGWSSGNTIYF. Written as DNA, the CDR3 is TGTGCCACCAGCAGAGTTAGTGGGGCAGGTTGGAGCTCTGGAAACACCATATATTTT.

The chain carries TRBV11-3 and TRBJ2-5; D possibly corresponds to TRBD2 (6 bases). The CDR3 extends over 14 amino acids. Trimming stripped 4 bases from V and 3 bases from J, with 12 bases between. Germline V gene sequence: CDR1 SGHNT, CDR2 YENEEA. The CDR3 protein is CASSSTSTKETQYF. The CDR3 nucleotides are TGTGCCAGCAGCTCGACTAGTACTAAAGAGACCCAGTACTTC.

This CDR3 is CASSESDRGQKLFF. The CDR3 DNA reads TGCGCCAGCAGTGAGTCAGACAGGGGGCAGAAACTGTTTTTT. This chain connects TRBV10-2 to TRBJ1-4, with 10 nucleotides matching TRBD1. The V gene end was trimmed by 0 bases and the J gene end by 11 bases; junction bases not matched to a gene: 3. This CDR3 is built from 14 residues. Looked up from germline, CDR1 is WSHSY and CDR2 is SAAADI.

This chain links TRBV6-5 with TRBJ1-2, with 9 bases aligning to TRBD1. Unmatched junction bases numbered 13, after V lost 6 bases and J lost 8 bases. Germline V gives CDR1 MNHEY, CDR2 SVGAGI. The CDR3 is made up of 15 amino acids. The CDR3: CASRIRDRVSEGYTF. DNA for the CDR3: TGTGCCAGCAGGATCCGGGACAGGGTATCGGAAGGCTACACCTTC.

V usage is TRBV18 and J usage is TRBJ2-5, with unresolved D. Trimming removed 3 bases from V and 2 bases from J, with 4 bases in between. The CDR3 runs 12 residues. Germline CDR1 is KGHSH and CDR2 is LQKENI. The CDR3 sequence: CASSPNQETQYF. The CDR3 nucleotides are TGTGCCAGCTCACCCAATCAAGAGACCCAGTACTTC.

V and J are TRBV14 and TRBJ2-3; D ambiguous. CDR1 is SGHDN, CDR2 FVKESK, per germline. The CDR3 length is 13 residues. Trimming cost V 7 bases and J 7 bases, with 15 bases left between them. The CDR3 loop is CASTDGAVHTQYF. CDR3 in DNA: TGTGCCAGCACGGACGGCGCAGTTCATACGCAGTATTTT.

V usage is TRBV5-4 and J usage is TRBJ2-3; D possibly corresponds to TRBD2 (5 bases). Trimming shortened V by 0 bases and J by 6 bases, and 8 bases separated the two germline ends. CDR3 length: 13 amino acids. CDR1 and CDR2 (germline): SGHNT, YYREEE (reference sequence). The CDR3 DNA is TGTGCCAGCAGCTTGGGATGGGAGGATACGCAGTATTTT. Amino acid sequence: CASSLGWEDTQYF.

J is TRBJ2-1 and V is TRBV2; 8 bases align to TRBD2. The ends lost 6 bases at V and 2 bases at J; junction bases unmatched: 3. In germline, CDR1 is SNHLY, CDR2 FYNNEI. The CDR3 totals 14 residues. CDR3 residues: CASRAGGAYNEQFF. CDR3 DNA: TGTGCCAGCAGGGCGGGGGGTGCCTACAATGAGCAGTTCTTC.

A note on this clone: Since a much larger clone is just one base distant, this may be a read error. The genes are TRBV5-6 and TRBJ2-7; the D gene is possibly TRBD2 (6 bases). The length of the CDR3 is 12 residues. The ends were cut back, 4 bases at V and 4 bases at J, with 9 bases in the middle. Looked up from germline, CDR1 is SGHDT and CDR2 is YYEEEE. CDR3 in DNA: TGTGCCAGCAGCCCGGGACTTTACGAGCAGTACTTC. Encoded protein: CASSPGLYEQYF.